This T cell receptor (beta chain) was captured by sequencing in a study of circulating CD8 cells and anti-PD-1 response in melanoma. Study-wide context: Nivolumab was given intravenously at 3 mg/kg every 2 weeks.

By its share, this clonotype is medium-sized. From live CD3+CD8+TCRalphabeta+ cells, four PD-1 and/or TIGIT subsets were sorted. Each library started from about 14 ng of total RNA using the QIAseq Immune Repertoire TCR panel. MiXCR, run by TCRdb on the reads, gives a single entry per CDR3 protein. The sample lists about 820 distinct CDR3 sequences; 4% to 6% were seen once. The TCR sequence derives from a human donor with melanoma. The specimen comprised CD8+ T cells from PBMCs, sampled at baseline or after one month of anti-PD-1 therapy (not recorded which).

CDR3 in amino acids: CASSPGQGSSYNEQFF. The CDR3 coding sequence is TGTGCCAGTAGTCCGGGACAGGGGAGCTCCTACAATGAGCAGTTCTTC. The J gene is TRBJ2-1, the V gene TRBV19, with 10 bases aligning to TRBD1. The V segment lost 5 bases and the J segment 0 bases; nucleotides outside the gene matches: 4. This CDR3 has 16 residues. Germline V lookup: CDR1 LNHDA, CDR2 SQIVND (reference sequence).